This T cell receptor beta chain was recorded in a study of T cell responses to AZD1222 COVID-19 vaccine. Generated by immunoSEQ multiplex PCR, the TCRdb table keeps only in-frame clones and is missing some. Of 130,000 or so clones in the sample, around 89% were seen once. In the case of this clone: Its antigen remains unknown.

The CDR3 extends over 16 amino acids. V lost 2 bases and J 2 bases, leaving 16 bases between the germline ends. The V gene's germline CDR1 is GTSNPN and CDR2 SVGIG (reference sequence). Findings and caveats of the study: When two AZD1222 doses had been given, Spike-specific TCR breadth and depth rose.

The sample in question was peripheral blood, obtained on day 0 of MenACWY control vaccination. The chain is built from TRBV30 and TRBJ1-5; D remains ambiguous. This sequence was found in an adult in good health. CDR3 amino acids: CAWSLRGGTGNQPQHF. The CDR3 DNA sequence: TGTGCCTGGAGTCTGCGGGGTGGTACGGGCAATCAGCCCCAGCATTTT.